A single sample is the source of the 7 T cell receptor beta chains below, sequenced in a study of vaccination effects on CD4 cells after COVID-19. Clones were read by immunoSEQ multiplex PCR, and TCRdb kept only the in-frame ones, dropping some. Of 62,000 or so clones in the sample, about four fifths were seen once. Antigen-specific CD4+ T cell clonotypes were called by their expansion after viral peptide-pool culture in ViraFEST. Subsequent to a culture period of 10 to 11 days, CD4+ T cells were isolated. No vaccinee had earlier SARS-CoV-2 infection, and nucleocapsid antibodies were negative. No antigen has been identified for these receptors. The material sequenced was CD4+ T cells from PBMCs cultured with SARS-CoV-2 spike peptides, taken before COVID-19 vaccination. The receptor source for this set is a human donor who received a COVID-19 vaccine.

This chain links TRBV9 with TRBJ2-1, with D perhaps TRBD1 or TRBD2 (5 bases each). From germline, CDR1 is SGDLS and CDR2 YYNGEE. V dropped 4 bases and J dropped 6 bases, with 14 bases sitting between them. The CDR3 is 14 amino acids. The CDR3: CASSTRGGLNEQFF. CDR3 DNA sequence: TGTGCCAGCAGCACTAGGGGCGGCCTCAATGAGCAGTTCTTC.

CDR3 residues: CASSVGLAEQFF. CDR3 nucleotide sequence: TGTGCCAGCAGCGTGGGACTAGCGGAGCAGTTCTTC. This sequence joins TRBV2 and TRBJ2-1; 10 nucleotides agree with TRBD2. This CDR3 region has 12 residues. Per the germline V gene, CDR1 is SNHLY and CDR2 is FYNNEI. V lost 6 bases to trimming and J lost 10 bases; unmatched junction nucleotides: 3.

V and J are TRBV5-5 and TRBJ1-2; D is possibly TRBD1 (5 bases). Germline CDR1 reads SGHKS; CDR2 reads YYEKEE (reference sequence). Trimming cost V 2 bases and J 7 bases, with 15 bases left between them. CDR3 length: 14 amino acids. CDR3 sequence: CASSFIQAPGGYTF. The CDR3 nucleotides read TGTGCCAGCAGCTTTATACAGGCGCCCGGTGGCTACACCTTC. The full variable domain, rest sourced from reference TRBV5-5 and TRBJ1-2, is DAGVTQSPTHLIKTRGQQVTLRCSPISGHKSVSWYQQVLGQGPQFIFQYYEKEERGRGNFPDRFSARQFPNYSSELNVNALLLGDSALYLCASSFIQAPGGYTFGSGTRLTVV.

The genes are TRBV27 and TRBJ2-7, with 8 bases aligning to TRBD1. Germline CDR1 MNHEY, CDR2 SMNVEV (reference sequence). Trimming removed 6 bases from V and 4 bases from J; junction bases left unmatched: 5. The CDR3 is made up of 13 amino acids. DNA of the CDR3: TGTGCCAGCAGGCGGACAGGGTCGTACGAGCAGTACGTC. Protein product: CASRRTGSYEQYV.

The CDR3 loop is CASSPTSGTGGGQTQYF. CDR3 DNA: TGTGCCAGCTCACCTACCTCCGGGACAGGGGGCGGTCAGACCCAGTACTTC. This rearrangement joins TRBV18 to TRBJ2-5, with 12 bases aligning to TRBD1. Germline CDR1 is KGHSH and CDR2 is LQKENI. The CDR3 is made up of 17 amino acids. J was trimmed by 6 bases and V by 3 bases; bases with no gene match: 11.

The chain links TRBV7-8 to TRBJ2-2, with D tentatively TRBD1 or TRBD2 (5 bases each). This CDR3 is 17 amino acids long. Per germline, CDR1 SGHVS and CDR2 FQNEAQ. The ends were cut back, 7 bases at V and 0 bases at J, with 18 bases in the middle. The CDR3 reads CASTLRGAPSNTGELFF. CDR3 nucleotides: TGTGCCAGCACTCTTCGAGGGGCTCCCTCGAACACCGGGGAGCTGTTTTTT.

V usage is TRBV5-1 and J usage is TRBJ2-2, with 16 bases aligning to TRBD2. CDR3 length equals 19 residues. With V trimmed by 4 bases and J by 0 bases, 6 bases remained unmatched. The germline gives CDR1 SGHRS, CDR2 YFSETQ. CDR3 sequence (DNA): TGCGCCAGCAGCATCACCGGGACTAGCGGGGGGGCGAACACCGGGGAGCTGTTTTTT. Amino acid sequence: CASSITGTSGGANTGELFF.